This T cell receptor beta chain is from a study of blood T cell repertoires in COVID-19. The overall study: The United States, Italy and Spain supplied acute and convalescent COVID-19 samples. From T cells, B-cell-depleted T cells, or PBMCs came the material, which was cDNA or gDNA.

The authors' processing: Reference gene primer amplification in the assay estimated nucleated cell counts. Sequencing was performed with immunoSEQ multiplex PCR; in TCRdb, only in-frame clones are kept and a portion is missing. From that table come the V and J calls and clone size; the DNA was used to work out D and trimming. This table holds around 130,000 clones, roughly three quarters found once. Germline values: CDR1 SGHRS, CDR2 YFSETQ. Trimming took 4 bases from V and 4 from J, leaving 14 bases between them. This CDR3 contains 15 residues. V and J are TRBV5-1 and TRBJ2-2; possible D gene TRBD2, 7 bases. This TCR was sampled from a man older than 75 with acute or convalescent COVID-19. The specimen was peripheral blood. The CDR3 nucleotides are TGCGCCAGCAGCGCCCAGGGAGGGGGCACCGGGGAGCTGTTTTTT. It yields the protein CASSAQGGGTGELFF.